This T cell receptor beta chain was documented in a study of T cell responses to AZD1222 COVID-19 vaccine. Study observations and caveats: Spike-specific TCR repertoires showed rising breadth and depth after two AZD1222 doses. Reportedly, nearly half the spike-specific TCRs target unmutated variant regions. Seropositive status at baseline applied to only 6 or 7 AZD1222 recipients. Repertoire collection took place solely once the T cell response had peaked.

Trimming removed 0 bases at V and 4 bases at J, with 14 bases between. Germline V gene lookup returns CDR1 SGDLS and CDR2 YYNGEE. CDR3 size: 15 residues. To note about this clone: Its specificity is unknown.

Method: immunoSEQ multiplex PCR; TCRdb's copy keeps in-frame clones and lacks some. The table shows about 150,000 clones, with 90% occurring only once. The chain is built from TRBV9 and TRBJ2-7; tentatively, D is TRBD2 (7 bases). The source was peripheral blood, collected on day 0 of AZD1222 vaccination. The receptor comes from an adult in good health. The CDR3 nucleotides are TGTGCCAGCAGCGTAGACCAGGGGACTACGTACGAGCAGTACTTC. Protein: CASSVDQGTTYEQYF.